This T cell receptor (beta chain) was obtained from a study of CD8+ T cells in alopecia areata. Sequencing relied on a cDNA template that was reverse transcribed from extracted RNA. Method: immunoSEQ multiplex PCR; TCRdb's copy keeps in-frame clones and lacks some. The table has about 190,000 clones, approximately 61% seen once. This sample's treatment: oral pan-JAK inhibitor, 5-10 mg twice daily. Germline loops: CDR1 SQVTM, CDR2 ANQGSEA. CDR3 length equals 13 residues. Trimming stripped 4 bases from V and 0 bases from J, with 7 bases between. The chain uses TRBV29-1 and TRBJ1-5; D is uncertain. Sample: CD4+ T cells sorted from blood, taken at week 24, from a patient treated with tofacitinib. This clonotype originated in a human donor with alopecia areata. CDR3 sequence (DNA): TGCAGCGTTGGGGGAGATAGCAATCAGCCCCAGCATTTT. The encoded protein is CSVGGDSNQPQHF. The full variable domain, completed using reference TRBV29-1 and TRBJ1-5, is SAVISQKPSRDICQRGTSLTIQCQVDSQVTMMFWYRQQPGQSLTLIATANQGSEATYESGFVIDKFPISRPNLTFSTLTVSNMSPEDSSIYLCSVGGDSNQPQHFGDGTRLSIL.